This passage covers 23 T cell receptor beta chains from one sample sequenced in a study of OX40 agonist ivuxolimab in advanced cancers. Assay: immunoSEQ multiplex PCR; the TCRdb copy retains only in-frame clones and omits some. The sample has roughly 61,000 clones; roughly nine tenths are singletons. The sample was CD4+ or CD8+ T cells sorted from blood, taken in a trial of the OX40 agonist ivuxolimab. These receptors came from an adult with an advanced solid tumor such as melanoma, head and neck, liver or kidney cancer.

This clone appeared a single time. The CDR3 sequence: CASSIFRMNTEAFF. In DNA form, the CDR3 reads TGTGCCAGTAGTATATTTCGAATGAACACTGAAGCTTTCTTT. The chain is built from TRBV19 and TRBJ1-1; no clear D. The V and J ends lost 2 bases and 0 bases respectively, with 7 bases between them. This CDR3 has 14 amino acids. Germline V gene data show CDR1 as LNHDA and CDR2 as SQIVND (reference sequence).

This chain joins TRBV27 and TRBJ1-6, with unresolved D. This CDR3 region has 15 residues. Germline V gene sequence: CDR1 MNHEY, CDR2 SMNVEV (reference sequence). Between the trimmed V and J ends, which lost 3 bases and 3 bases, there was a span of 9 bases. The CDR3 region is CASSFSGYYNSPLHF. The CDR3 DNA reads TGTGCCAGCAGTTTCAGCGGGTACTATAATTCACCCCTCCACTTT.

This chain connects TRBV7-9 to TRBJ1-1; 8 bases map to TRBD1. This CDR3 contains 14 residues. Germline-derived CDR1 and CDR2 are SEHNR and FQNEAQ (reference sequence). The J segment lost 8 bases and the V segment lost 4 bases, leaving 9 bases of the junction unmatched. CDR3 nucleotide sequence: TGTGCCAGCAGCTCTCCCGAGGACAGGGAAGAAGCTTTCTTT. Protein: CASSSPEDREEAFF. Together with reference TRBV7-9 and TRBJ1-1, the CDR3 gives the full variable domain: DTGVSQNPRHKITKRGQNVTFRCDPISEHNRLYWYRQTLGQGPEFLTYFQNEAQLEKSRLLSDRFSAERPKGSFSTLEIQRTEQGDSAMYLCASSSPEDREEAFFGQGTRLTVV.

Points on this clone: Germline and junction disagree at one end, which may indicate a read error. V and J are TRBV6-1 and TRBJ2-3, with 14 bases matching TRBD2. Per germline, CDR1 MNHNS and CDR2 SASEGT. There are 15 residues in the CDR3. The chain's CDR3 is CASREGTSGGDTQYF. CDR3 nucleotides: TGTGCCAGCAGGGAAGGGACTAGCGGGGGAGATACGCAGTATTTT.

The rearrangement links TRBV28 to TRBJ2-7; TRBD2 matches at 7 bases. In germline, CDR1 is MDHEN, CDR2 SYDVKM. The J segment lost 7 bases and the V segment lost 5 bases, leaving 5 bases of the junction unmatched. The CDR3 contains 12 residues. CDR3 nucleotide sequence: TGTGCCAGCAGTAGACCGGGGGGAGAGCAGTACTTC. Amino acids: CASSRPGGEQYF.

The table lists this clone with a count of one. The rearrangement uses TRBV29-1 and TRBJ2-7; 10 bases fit TRBD1. This CDR3 has 14 residues. Losses at the gene ends were 3 bases for V and 3 bases for J; bases not matched to a gene: 5. From germline, CDR1 is SQVTM and CDR2 ANQGSEA. This chain's CDR3 is CSVEGGTGVYEQYF. In DNA, the CDR3 is TGCAGCGTTGAGGGGGGGACAGGGGTCTACGAGCAGTACTTC.

The CDR3 DNA follows: TGTGCCAGCAGCTCAAACATGGGCGGCGATGGCTACACCTTC. Residues: CASSSNMGGDGYTF. The chain couples TRBV7-8 to TRBJ1-2; D not resolved. CDR1 SGHVS and CDR2 FQNEAQ come from the germline V gene. V was shortened by 4 bases and J by 6 bases, with 15 bases between the two germline ends. The CDR3 loop spans 14 amino acids.

V gene TRBV4-1 combines with J gene TRBJ2-1; TRBD1 might be the D (6 bases). Per germline, CDR1 MGHRA and CDR2 YSYEKL. Trimming pared 1 base from V and 2 bases from J, leaving 12 bases between. This CDR3 has 16 residues. CDR3 amino acids: CASSQGGPGAYNEQFF. For the CDR3, the DNA is TGCGCCAGCAGCCAAGGGGGGCCAGGAGCCTACAATGAGCAGTTCTTC.

The chain links TRBV27 to TRBJ2-7, with TRBD1 as a possible D gene (6 bases). The CDR3 loop spans 13 amino acids. V shed 4 bases and J shed 4 bases, with 11 bases lying between them. Looked up from germline, CDR1 is MNHEY and CDR2 is SMNVEV (reference sequence). In DNA form, the CDR3 reads TGTGCCAGCAGTTCGACAGGTCCGTACGAGCAGTACTTC. Protein sequence: CASSSTGPYEQYF.

This clone has just one count. The chain joins TRBV5-6 to TRBJ2-7; D is ambiguous. The CDR3 contains 14 residues. Germline V gives CDR1 SGHDT, CDR2 YYEEEE. Trimming left V 0 bases short and J 5 bases short, with 12 bases between. The CDR3 DNA follows: TGTGCCAGCAGCTTGGGGACCTCTCGGGACGAGCAGTACTTC. It encodes CASSLGTSRDEQYF.

The chain combines TRBV10-3 with TRBJ2-7; D perhaps matches TRBD2 (6 bases). Germline-derived CDR1 and CDR2 are ENHRY and SYGVKD. There are 13 residues in the CDR3. V gave up 2 bases and J gave up 6 bases, with 11 bases separating them. The CDR3 region has the DNA TGTGCCATCAGTGAGGGAGGGAGGAGCGAGCAGTACTTC. Its translation: CAISEGGRSEQYF.

The CDR3 region has the DNA TGTGCCAGCAAAGGTTTAGCGGGGGTTAACACCGGGGAGCTGTTTTTT. Its protein product is CASKGLAGVNTGELFF. The genes are TRBV27 and TRBJ2-2; the match to TRBD2 covers 9 bases. J gave up 2 bases and V 7 bases, and 8 bases lay outside the gene matches. Germline V gene data show CDR1 as MNHEY and CDR2 as SMNVEV (reference sequence). The CDR3 spans 16 residues.

The chain recombines TRBV7-8 with TRBJ2-5; possible D gene TRBD1, 6 bases. The DNA end is more similar to TRBJ2-7, so the J call may be wrong. The CDR3 is 17 residues long. Germline lookup yields CDR1 SGHVS and CDR2 FQNEAQ. CDR3 region: CASSRPKQGDPAYEQYF. CDR3 coding DNA: TGTGCCAGCAGCAGGCCGAAACAGGGAGACCCCGCCTACGAGCAGTACTTC.

The V gene is TRBV28, the J gene TRBJ1-5, with D possibly TRBD1 on 6 matching bases. CDR1 is MDHEN, CDR2 SYDVKM, per germline. The CDR3 contains 15 residues. The germline V and J ends were trimmed by 5 bases and 6 bases, with 17 bases remaining between them. CDR3 region: CASSPQTGSGQPQHF. As DNA, the CDR3 is TGTGCCAGCAGTCCTCAGACAGGATCGGGTCAGCCCCAGCATTTT.

The CDR3 sequence is CASSLAGGSYEQYF. CDR3 DNA sequence: TGTGCCAGCAGTTTGGCGGGGGGCTCCTACGAGCAGTACTTC. The chain is built from TRBV28 and TRBJ2-7; 8 bases are shared with TRBD2. CDR1 is MDHEN and CDR2 is SYDVKM in the germline V gene. The CDR3 consists of 14 residues. J gave up 0 bases and V 3 bases, and 1 base lay outside the gene matches.

J is TRBJ1-1 and V is TRBV6-5; D uncertain. CDR1 is MNHEY, CDR2 SVGAGI, per germline. The ends were cut back, 7 bases at V and 4 bases at J, with 13 bases in the middle. The CDR3 length is 13 residues. Here the CDR3 reads CASNRYLGTEAFF. CDR3 DNA sequence: TGTGCCAGCAATCGCTACCTAGGCACTGAAGCTTTCTTT.

The chain joins TRBV6-5 to TRBJ1-3; no clear D gene. Germline loops: CDR1 MNHEY, CDR2 SVGAGI. The V end was cut by 4 bases, the J end by 0 bases, with 10 bases between. The CDR3 is 15 amino acids. The CDR3 nucleotides read TGTGCCAGCAGTTCCGACGGTAACTCTGGAAACACCATATATTTT. Translation gives CASSSDGNSGNTIYF.

CDR3 nucleotide sequence: TGTGCCAGCAGCCCCCCGGCGGGGGGGACGAGGGAGCAGTACTTC. Protein sequence: CASSPPAGGTREQYF. V gene TRBV7-9 combines with J gene TRBJ2-7; 9 nucleotides align to TRBD2. The germline gives CDR1 SEHNR, CDR2 FQNEAQ (reference sequence). V lost 5 bases, J lost 7 bases, and 12 bases stayed unmatched. This CDR3 is built from 15 residues.

This sequence joins TRBV2 and TRBJ2-3, with D hard to call. Trimming shortened V by 5 bases and J by 0 bases, and 9 bases separated the two germline ends. The CDR3 spans 14 residues. Per germline, CDR1 SNHLY and CDR2 FYNNEI. The CDR3 protein is CASSSDSSTDTQYF. Here the CDR3 DNA reads TGTGCCAGCAGTTCTGACTCGAGCACAGATACGCAGTATTTT.

Here the CDR3 reads CAWADRSSYNSPLHF. As DNA, the CDR3 is TGTGCCTGGGCCGACAGGAGCTCCTATAATTCACCCCTCCACTTT. The chain uses TRBV30 and TRBJ1-6; TRBD1 might be the D (6 bases). This CDR3 is built from 15 residues. Trimming stripped 5 bases from V and 0 bases from J, with 11 bases between. CDR1 and CDR2 (germline): GTSNPN, SVGIG (reference sequence).

The V gene is TRBV7-2, the J gene TRBJ2-1; D unclear. Germline V lookup: CDR1 SGHTA, CDR2 FQGNSA. V dropped 5 bases and J dropped 9 bases, with 11 bases sitting between them. This CDR3 is 12 amino acids long. CDR3 amino acids: CASSISLGEQFF. In DNA form, the CDR3 reads TGTGCCAGCAGCATTAGCTTGGGTGAGCAGTTCTTC.

The genes are TRBV9 and TRBJ2-7; tentative D call: TRBD2 (6 bases). Germline values: CDR1 SGDLS, CDR2 YYNGEE. This CDR3 is built from 12 residues. The V gene lost 4 bases and the J gene lost 2 bases, with 7 bases spanning the gap. CDR3 amino acids: CASSPSAYEQYF. The CDR3 DNA is TGTGCCAGCAGCCCTAGCGCCTACGAGCAGTACTTC.

A single count supports this clone. The chain uses TRBV19 and TRBJ1-5; possibly TRBD1 for D (5 bases). The germline V gene encodes CDR1 LNHDA and CDR2 SQIVND (reference sequence). V lost 2 bases to trimming and J lost 7 bases, with 15 bases between them. The CDR3 totals 15 residues. CDR3 loop: CASSINRDPLQPQHF. The CDR3 DNA sequence: TGTGCCAGTAGTATAAACCGGGACCCCCTACAGCCCCAGCATTTT.